These 8 T cell receptor beta chains came from one sample sequenced in a study of control samples from healthy donors and cancer patients. Measured with immunoSEQ multiplex PCR; TCRdb has only the in-frame clones, and not every one. The table records about 190,000 clones, 91% of them present only once. The sequenced material came from blood. These TCRs come from a man under 40 in good health.

The rearrangement joins TRBV2 to TRBJ2-7; D is perhaps TRBD1 or TRBD2 (5 bases each). From germline, CDR1 is SNHLY and CDR2 FYNNEI. The CDR3 is 13 amino acids. The ends were cut back, 2 bases at V and 5 bases at J, with 10 bases in the middle. This CDR3 is CASSEFSGHEQYF. CDR3 nucleotides: TGTGCCAGCAGTGAATTTTCGGGACACGAGCAGTACTTC.

This chain joins TRBV27 and TRBJ1-2; D possibly corresponds to TRBD1 (5 bases). The V end was cut by 0 bases, the J end by 8 bases, with 10 bases between. Germline CDR1 reads MNHEY; CDR2 reads SMNVEV (reference sequence). The CDR3 consists of 13 residues. Here the CDR3 reads CASSLSGGRGYTF. The CDR3 nucleotides read TGTGCCAGCAGTTTATCTGGGGGTCGCGGCTACACCTTC.

V usage is TRBV19 and J usage is TRBJ1-1; TRBD1 agrees at 10 bases. With 9 bases clipped from V and 4 bases from J, the junction kept 11 bases outside the gene matches. Germline-derived CDR1 and CDR2 are LNHDA and SQIVND (reference sequence). The CDR3 is 15 residues long. The CDR3 sequence is CASSGTGVEATEAFF. Written as DNA, the CDR3 is TGTGCCAGCTCCGGGACAGGGGTTGAGGCCACTGAAGCTTTCTTT.

CDR3 in amino acids: CASSSPDRGRLNEKLFF. The CDR3 DNA follows: TGTGCCAGCAGTTCCCCGGACAGGGGGCGGTTAAATGAAAAACTGTTTTTT. The gene calls are TRBV28 and TRBJ1-4, with 11 bases identical to TRBD1. CDR1 MDHEN and CDR2 SYDVKM come from the germline V gene. This CDR3 region has 17 residues. V gave up 4 bases and J gave up 5 bases; unmatched junction bases: 9. Drawing the rest from reference TRBV28 and TRBJ1-4, the complete variable domain is DVKVTQSSRYLVKRTGEKVFLECVQDMDHENMFWYRQDPGLGLRLIYFSYDVKMKEKGDIPEGYSVSREKKERFSLILESASTNQTSMYLCASSSPDRGRLNEKLFFGSGTQLSVL.

As to this clone: The junction differs from germline at one of its ends, possibly a read error. The V and J genes are TRBV3-1 (or the pseudogene TRBV3-2) and TRBJ2-1; D remains ambiguous. CDR1 LGHDT and CDR2 YNNKEL come from the germline V gene (reference sequence). This CDR3 has 13 amino acids. CDR3 loop: CANSQPSINEQFF. The CDR3 nucleotides are TGTGCCAACAGCCAACCATCCATCAATGAGCAGTTCTTC.

V usage is TRBV4-1 and J usage is TRBJ1-3, with TRBD1 matching over 9 bases. The V and J ends lost 3 bases and 1 base, in that order; junction bases with no gene match: 7. CDR1 and CDR2 from the germline V gene are MGHRA and YSYEKL. The CDR3 runs to 17 residues. The CDR3 loop reads CASSHSPGQGSGNTIYF. DNA for the CDR3: TGCGCCAGCAGCCACAGCCCGGGACAGGGATCTGGAAACACCATATATTTT.

In this sample, this clone turned up once. J is TRBJ2-7 and V is TRBV4-2, with TRBD2 matching 7 bases. The CDR3 runs to 19 residues. The germline V gene has CDR1 LGHNA and CDR2 YNFKEQ. The junction had 19 bases not matched to a gene; V was cut back by 0 bases and J by 5 bases. CDR3 coding DNA: TGTGCCAGCAGCCAAGATCTGCCCGTGCGGCTGGGAGGGTCCCACGAGCAGTACTTC. This codes for CASSQDLPVRLGGSHEQYF.

V and J are TRBV5-4 and TRBJ2-6; D call uncertain. The germline CDR1 and CDR2 sequences are SGHNT and YYREEE (reference sequence). The CDR3 runs to 17 residues. The V end lost 1 base, the J end lost 1 base, and 12 bases lay between the germline ends. CDR3 sequence: CASSLWGLGSGANVLTF. In DNA, the CDR3 is TGTGCCAGCAGCTTGTGGGGTTTAGGGTCTGGGGCCAACGTCCTGACTTTC.